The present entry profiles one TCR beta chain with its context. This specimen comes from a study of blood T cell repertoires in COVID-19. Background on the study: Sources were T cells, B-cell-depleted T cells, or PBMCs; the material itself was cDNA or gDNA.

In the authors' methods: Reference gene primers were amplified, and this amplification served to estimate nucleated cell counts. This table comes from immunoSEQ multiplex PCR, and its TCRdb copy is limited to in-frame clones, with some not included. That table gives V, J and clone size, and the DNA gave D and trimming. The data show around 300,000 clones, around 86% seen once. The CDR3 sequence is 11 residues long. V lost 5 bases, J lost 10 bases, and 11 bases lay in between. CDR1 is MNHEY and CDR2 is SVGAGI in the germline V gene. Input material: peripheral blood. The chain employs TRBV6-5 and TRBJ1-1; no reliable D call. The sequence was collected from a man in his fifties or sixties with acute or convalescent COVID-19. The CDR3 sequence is CASSLGLVAFF. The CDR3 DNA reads TGTGCCAGCAGTCTAGGACTGGTAGCTTTCTTT.